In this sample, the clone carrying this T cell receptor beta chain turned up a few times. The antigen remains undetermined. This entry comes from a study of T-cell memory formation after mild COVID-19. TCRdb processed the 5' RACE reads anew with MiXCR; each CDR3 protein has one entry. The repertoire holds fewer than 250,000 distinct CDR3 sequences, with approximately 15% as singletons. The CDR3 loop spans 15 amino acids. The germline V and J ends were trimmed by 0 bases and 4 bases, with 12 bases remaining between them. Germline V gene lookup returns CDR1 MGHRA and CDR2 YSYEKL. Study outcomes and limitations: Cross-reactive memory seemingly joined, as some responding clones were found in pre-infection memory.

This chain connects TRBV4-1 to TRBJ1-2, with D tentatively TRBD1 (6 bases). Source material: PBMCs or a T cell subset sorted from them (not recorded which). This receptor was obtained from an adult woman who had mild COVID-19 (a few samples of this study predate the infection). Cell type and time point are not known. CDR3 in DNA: TGCGCCAGCAGCCAAGAGGAGGCCAGGGGCTATGGCTACACCTTC. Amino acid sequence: CASSQEEARGYGYTF.